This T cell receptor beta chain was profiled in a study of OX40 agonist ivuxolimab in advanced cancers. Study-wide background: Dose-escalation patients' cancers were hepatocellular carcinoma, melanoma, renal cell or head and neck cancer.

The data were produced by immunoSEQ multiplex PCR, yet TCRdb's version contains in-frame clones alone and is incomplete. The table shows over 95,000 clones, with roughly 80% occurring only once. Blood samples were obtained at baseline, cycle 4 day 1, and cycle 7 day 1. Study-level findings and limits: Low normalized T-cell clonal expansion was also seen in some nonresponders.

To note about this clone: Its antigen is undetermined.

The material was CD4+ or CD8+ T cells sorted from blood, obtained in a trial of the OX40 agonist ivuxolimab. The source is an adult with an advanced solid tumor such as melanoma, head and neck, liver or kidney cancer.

The CDR3 reads CASSPQGNQPQHF. In nucleotides, the CDR3 is TGTGCCAGCAGCCCACAGGGAAATCAGCCCCAGCATTTT. This chain uses TRBV9 with TRBJ1-5, with D perhaps matching TRBD1 (6 bases). V gave up 4 bases and J gave up 4 bases, with 9 bases separating them. Per germline, CDR1 SGDLS and CDR2 YYNGEE. CDR3 length: 13 residues.